One and the same sample provided the 9 T cell receptor beta chains below, sequenced in a study of blood T cell repertoires in COVID-19. Assay used: immunoSEQ multiplex PCR; TCRdb lists only in-frame clones, some missing. The sample carries approximately 350,000 clones, roughly 90% recorded once. The sequenced sample consisted of peripheral blood. All receptors come from a woman in her seventies with COVID-19, enrolled during active disease.

This chain uses TRBV7-9 with TRBJ1-2; weak D call: TRBD1 (5 bases). Germline CDR1 and CDR2: SEHNR and FQNEAQ (reference sequence). The CDR3 length is 14 residues. V dropped 4 bases and J dropped 3 bases, with 12 bases sitting between them. As DNA, the CDR3 is TGTGCCAGCAGCTCCAGAGACAGATACTATGGCTACACCTTC. Translated: CASSSRDRYYGYTF.

The chain employs TRBV18 and TRBJ1-3; 9 bases are shared with TRBD1. There are 15 residues in the CDR3. CDR1 and CDR2 from the germline V gene are KGHSH and LQKENI. The trim removed 5 bases at V and 3 bases at J, leaving 5 bases unmatched. For the CDR3, the DNA is TGTGCCAGCTCATCAACAGGGGGCTTTGGAAACACCATATATTTT. Protein product: CASSSTGGFGNTIYF. Combining the CDR3 with reference TRBV18 and TRBJ1-3 gives the whole variable domain NAGVMQNPRHLVRRRGQEARLRCSPMKGHSHVYWYRQLPEEGLKFMVYLQKENIIDESGMPKERFSAEFPKEGPSILRIQQVVRGDSAAYFCASSSTGGFGNTIYFGEGSWLTVV.

This clone showed up just once. The gene calls are TRBV30 and TRBJ1-2; no firm D call. Germline CDR1 and CDR2: GTSNPN and SVGIG (reference sequence). This CDR3 has 13 amino acids. V lost 0 bases and J 4 bases, leaving 9 bases between the germline ends. The CDR3 reads CAWSVEVFYGYTF. As DNA, the CDR3 is TGTGCCTGGAGTGTGGAGGTTTTCTATGGCTACACCTTC. Combining the CDR3 with reference TRBV30 and TRBJ1-2 gives the whole variable domain SQTIHQWPATLVQPVGSPLSLECTVEGTSNPNLYWYRQAAGRGLQLLFYSVGIGQISSEVPQNLSASRPQDRQFILSSKKLLLSDSGFYLCAWSVEVFYGYTFGSGTRLTVV.

The chain couples TRBV5-6 to TRBJ1-1; 8 positions agree with TRBD1. Germline values: CDR1 SGHDT, CDR2 YYEEEE. The ends lost 4 bases at V and 3 bases at J; junction bases unmatched: 2. CDR3 length: 13 residues. The CDR3 nucleotides read TGTGCCAGCAGCGCGGACAGGGACACTGAAGCTTTCTTT. Amino acid sequence: CASSADRDTEAFF.

This chain links TRBV5-6 with TRBJ2-6, with 10 bases lining up with TRBD2. After removal of 2 bases from V and 0 bases from J, the junction contained 5 bases not matched to a gene. Germline loops: CDR1 SGHDT, CDR2 YYEEEE. The CDR3 runs to 18 residues. CDR3 loop: CASSFLAGALSGANVLTF. Written as DNA, the CDR3 is TGTGCCAGCAGCTTCCTAGCGGGGGCCCTCTCTGGGGCCAACGTCCTGACTTTC.

The chain links TRBV4-3 to TRBJ1-1, with 7 bases aligning to TRBD1. CDR1 is LGHNA and CDR2 is YSLEER in the germline V gene. V gave up 4 bases and J gave up 5 bases; unmatched junction bases: 13. This CDR3 contains 16 residues. CDR3: CASSLNGSGTVTEAFF. The DNA of the CDR3 is TGCGCCAGCAGCCTTAATGGGTCCGGGACAGTAACTGAAGCTTTCTTT.

This clone appeared a few times. J is TRBJ2-6 and V is TRBV3-1 (or the pseudogene TRBV3-2); possible D gene TRBD1, 6 bases. This CDR3 is 15 amino acids long. Germline V gives CDR1 LGHDT, CDR2 YNNKEL (reference sequence). Trimming shortened V by 7 bases and J by 0 bases, and 10 bases separated the two germline ends. CDR3 DNA: TGTGCCAGCAAGGACAGCCACTCTGGGGCCAACGTCCTGACTTTC. Protein product: CASKDSHSGANVLTF.

The J gene is TRBJ2-4, the V gene TRBV20-1, with 11 bases matching TRBD2. J gave up 8 bases and V 3 bases, and 12 bases lay outside the gene matches. The CDR3 is 16 residues long. CDR1 is DFQATT, CDR2 SNEGSKA, per germline (reference sequence). The chain's CDR3 is CSASRLAGGIGDIQYF. DNA for the CDR3: TGCAGTGCTAGTCGCCTAGCGGGGGGAATTGGGGACATTCAGTACTTC.

In its sample, this clone was seen once. The J gene is TRBJ2-3, the V gene TRBV6-7; D is perhaps TRBD1 (5 bases). TRBV6-7 is an ORF; its function is uncertain. The V gene lost 6 bases and the J gene lost 4 bases, with 17 bases spanning the gap. The CDR3 covers 15 residues. The CDR3 nucleotides read TGTGCCAGCAGGCGCGACAGAGACCGACCAGATACGCAGTATTTT. It translates to CASRRDRDRPDTQYF.